Listed below are T cell receptor beta chains from one sample, sequenced in a study of cytomegalovirus exposure and HLA in healthy donors. Repertoires were generated with immunoSEQ multiplex PCR, while TCRdb's copy carries only in-frame clones and drops some. The sample carries 150,000 to 200,000 clones, about 81% recorded once. The sequenced sample was PBMCs. The receptors shown here come from a woman aged 25 to 45 in good health and CMV-seronegative. Both conserved end residues are part of each CDR3. The D gene is left open where the match is weak. The listing skips clone size in some rows; elsewhere it reads once, few, many or a size class.

V	D	J	size	CDR3	DNA
TRBV11-2	NA	TRBJ2-7	NA	CASSSRPGLDGNAYEQYF	TGTGCCAGCAGCTCCCGGCCCGGACTGGACGGGAATGCCTACGAGCAGTACTTC
TRBV5-4	NA	TRBJ2-5	NA	CASRDIGETQYF	TGTGCCAGCAGGGACATCGGTGAGACCCAGTACTTC
TRBV7-2	NA	TRBJ2-7	NA	CASSQQGYEQYF	TGTGCCAGCAGCCAACAGGGCTACGAGCAGTACTTC
TRBV5-6	NA	TRBJ1-2	NA	CASSLTRGDYGYTF	TGTGCCAGCAGCTTAACCAGGGGTGACTATGGCTACACCTTC
TRBV19	TRBD2	TRBJ2-7	NA	CASSMGGGAYEQYF	TGTGCCAGTAGTATGGGCGGGGGAGCCTACGAGCAGTACTTC
TRBV7-8	TRBD2	TRBJ2-1	once	CASSPGLAGGPSYNEQFF	TGTGCCAGCAGCCCTGGACTAGCGGGAGGGCCCTCCTACAATGAGCAGTTCTTC
TRBV7-2	NA	TRBJ2-3	NA	CASSLASGLDTQYF	TGTGCCAGCAGCTTAGCTAGCGGCCTAGATACGCAGTATTTT
TRBV2	TRBD2	TRBJ2-2	NA	CASSLAGGAGELFF	TGTGCCAGCAGCTTAGCGGGCGGGGCCGGGGAGCTGTTTTTT
TRBV28	NA	TRBJ2-5	NA	CASTFGGTGHRETQYF	TGTGCCAGCACTTTCGGAGGGACGGGCCACCGAGAGACCCAGTACTTC
TRBV10-2	NA	TRBJ2-3	NA	CASLRGNRLSDTQYF	TGCGCCAGCCTCCGGGGAAACAGACTCTCAGATACGCAGTATTTT
TRBV4-1	TRBD2	TRBJ2-5	NA	CASSQEKRAGGYQETQYF	TGCGCCAGCAGCCAAGAAAAAAGAGCGGGGGGCTACCAAGAGACCCAGTACTTC
TRBV5-6	TRBD1	TRBJ2-4	NA	CASSWFGTGLVDIQYF	TGTGCCAGCAGCTGGTTCGGGACAGGGTTGGTAGACATTCAGTACTTC
TRBV28	NA	TRBJ1-2	NA	CASSWTAYGYTF	TGTGCCAGCAGTTGGACAGCCTATGGCTACACCTTC
TRBV10-3	NA	TRBJ2-7	NA	CAISEWQVAGKGDEQYF	TGTGCCATCAGTGAGTGGCAGGTCGCGGGGAAAGGGGACGAGCAGTACTTC
TRBV6-5	TRBD1	TRBJ1-2	NA	CASSRQGYGYTF	TGTGCCAGCAGCCGACAGGGCTATGGCTACACCTTC
TRBV7-2	TRBD2	TRBJ2-7	NA	CASRPSGTSGEQYF	TGTGCCAGCAGACCTAGCGGGACCTCGGGCGAGCAGTACTTC
TRBV7-9	TRBD1	TRBJ2-5	NA	CASTRGTGSGETQYF	TGTGCCAGCACCCGCGGGACAGGGAGTGGGGAGACCCAGTACTTC
TRBV30	NA	TRBJ2-6	NA	CAQGTSGANGLTF	TGTGCCCAGGGTACCTCTGGGGCCAACGGCCTGACTTTC
TRBV28	TRBD2	TRBJ2-7	few	CASSLGLAGAYEQYF	TGTGCCAGCAGTTTGGGACTAGCGGGAGCCTACGAGCAGTACTTC
TRBV6-5	TRBD1	TRBJ2-7	few	CASSPRTGAYEQYF	TGTGCCAGCAGCCCTAGGACAGGGGCCTACGAGCAGTACTTC
TRBV4-1	TRBD2	TRBJ2-3	NA	CASSQGAGGLASTDTQYF	TGCGCCAGCAGCCAAGGGGCGGGGGGACTGGCTTCCACAGATACGCAGTATTTT
TRBV28	NA	TRBJ2-7	NA	CASSLIGGAGVPYEQYF	TGTGCCAGCAGTTTAATAGGGGGAGCAGGGGTGCCCTACGAGCAGTACTTC
TRBV14	TRBD1	TRBJ2-3	NA	CASSHLPGTGITDTQYF	TGTGCCAGCAGCCACCTACCCGGGACAGGAATCACAGATACGCAGTATTTT